This paragraph covers one T cell receptor beta chain sequence. It has no known antigen specificity. Per-base quality was not reported, and no clone a single base away is much larger than it. The method behind the library was PCR. The data were produced on an Illumina HiSeq 2500. TCR libraries were prepared with molecular barcoding, using unique molecular identifiers to normalize TCRbeta repertoire quantification. TCRdb reprocessed the public reads (quality trimming at Q25 with fastp, clone calling with MiXCR) and kept in-frame beta chains. A single entry per CDR3 protein holds the most common genes and DNA from its merged rows. This sample has about 580,000 distinct CDR3 sequences in its table, and about 23% of those were observed once. Around an eighth of the sample lies in the top ten. Trimming takes 10 bases off V and 6 bases off J; junction bases not matched to a gene: 6. The CDR3 runs 12 amino acids, cysteine and phenylalanine included. The entry retains the CDR3 DNA only, 36 bases that are in frame from base 1. According to the germline V gene, CDR1 reads MNHEY and CDR2 reads SVGEGT.

The treatment or condition label, as the study defines it: allogeneic hematopoietic cell transplantation with graft depleted of TCRalphabeta T cells and CD19 B cells. The children who served as transplant recipients had been given grafts of TCRalphabeta/CD19-depleted allogeneic hematopoietic cells. These data belong to a study of T-cell reconstitution after alpha-beta-depleted transplantation in children (TCRdb year 2016). About the investigation overall: Using TCR repertoire profiling, the study followed T-cell immune reconstitution in a quantitative way in children after TCRalphabeta/CD19-depleted allogeneic hematopoietic cell transplantation. Paper-wide results and their limitations: The high TCRbeta diversity at day 60 in some patients was ascribed to recipient T cells and intrathymic progenitors that had survived conditioning. The frequencies of hyperexpanded clones fell over the following months, and after one year, T-cell counts and TCRbeta diversity were mostly attributed to newly produced T cells. Apparently early alphabetaT-cell count recovery about two months after transplant reportedly relied on only several hundred rapidly expanded clones derived from non-depleted graft cells.

The sequence derives from a boy under three years old who had a stem cell transplant for acute myeloid leukemia, so the T cells may come from the graft donor. Sequencing was performed on PBMCs, mostly from graft donor cells, taken 360 days after TCRalphabeta/CD19-depleted stem cell transplant. The V and J genes are TRBV6-2 or TRBV6-3 and TRBJ2-3, with 8 central nucleotides matching TRBD1. Read as DNA, the sequence is TGTGCCACCAGGGGGCTAGGCGATACGCAGTATTTT. Its protein product is CATRGLGDTQYF.